The present T cell receptor beta chain was sequenced within a study of blood T cell repertoires in COVID-19. Trimming pared 4 bases from V and 8 bases from J, leaving 20 bases between. There are 15 residues in the CDR3. Germline V gene lookup returns CDR1 SGHDT and CDR2 YYEEEE. In the original processing: Estimation of nucleated cell counts was performed using reference gene primer amplification. The method was immunoSEQ multiplex PCR; TCRdb's version includes in-frame clones alone and lacks a portion of them. That table furnishes V, J and clone size, whereas the DNA furnished D and trimming. The sample shows some 250,000 clones, approximately 82% of them seen only once. Participant age was roughly 18 to 89 years, and participants resided in 24 US areas. For recovered donors of Cohort 3, there were two negative PCRs, clearance, or symptom resolution. This clone was detected only once.

The material sequenced was PBMCs or T cells enriched from blood (not recorded which). The chain has TRBV5-6 and TRBJ2-3; tentatively, D is TRBD2 (6 bases). The receptor was isolated from a man aged 35 to 55 who had recovered from COVID-19. The DNA of the CDR3 is TGTGCCAGCAGCGGGGGGATGGCCGCTTTTGGTACGCAGTATTTT. Its protein product is CASSGGMAAFGTQYF.